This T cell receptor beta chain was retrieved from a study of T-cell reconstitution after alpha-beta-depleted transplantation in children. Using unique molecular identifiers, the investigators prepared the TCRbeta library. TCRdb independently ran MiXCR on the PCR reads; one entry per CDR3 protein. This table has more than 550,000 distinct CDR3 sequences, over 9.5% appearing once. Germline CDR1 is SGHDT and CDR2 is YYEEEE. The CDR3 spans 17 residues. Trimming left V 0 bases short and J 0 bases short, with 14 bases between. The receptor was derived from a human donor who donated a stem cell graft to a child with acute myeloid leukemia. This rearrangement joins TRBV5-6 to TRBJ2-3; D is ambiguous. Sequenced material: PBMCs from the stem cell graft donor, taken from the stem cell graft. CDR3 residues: CASSLGLLPSSTDTQYF. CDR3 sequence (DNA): TGTGCCAGCAGCTTGGGGTTACTACCGTCTAGCACAGATACGCAGTATTTT. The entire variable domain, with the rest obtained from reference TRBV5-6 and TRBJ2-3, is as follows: DAGVTQSPTHLIKTRGQQVTLRCSPKSGHDTVSWYQQALGQGPQFIFQYYEEEERQRGNFPDRFSGHQFPNYSSELNVNALLLGDSALYLCASSLGLLPSSTDTQYFGPGTRLTVL.